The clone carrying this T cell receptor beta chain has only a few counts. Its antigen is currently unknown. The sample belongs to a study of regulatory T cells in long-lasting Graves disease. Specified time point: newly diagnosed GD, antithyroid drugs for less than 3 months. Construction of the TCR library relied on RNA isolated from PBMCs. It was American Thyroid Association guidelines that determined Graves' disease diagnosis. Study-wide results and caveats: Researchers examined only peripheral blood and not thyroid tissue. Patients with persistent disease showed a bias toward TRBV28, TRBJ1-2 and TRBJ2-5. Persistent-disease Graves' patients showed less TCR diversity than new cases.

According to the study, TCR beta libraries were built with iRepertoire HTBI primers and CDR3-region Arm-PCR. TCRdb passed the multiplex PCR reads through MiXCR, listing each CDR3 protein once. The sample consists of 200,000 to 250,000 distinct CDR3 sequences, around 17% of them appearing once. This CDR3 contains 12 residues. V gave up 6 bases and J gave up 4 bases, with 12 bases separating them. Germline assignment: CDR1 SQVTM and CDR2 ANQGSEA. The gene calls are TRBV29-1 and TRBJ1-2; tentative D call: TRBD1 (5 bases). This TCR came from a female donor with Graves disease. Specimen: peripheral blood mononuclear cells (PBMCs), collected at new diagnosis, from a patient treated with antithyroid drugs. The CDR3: CSVTRDRYGYTF. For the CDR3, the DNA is TGCAGCGTCACCCGGGACCGCTATGGCTACACCTTC.